The 17 T cell receptor beta chains below come from one sample, sequenced in a study of T cells in Graves' hyperthyroidism and ophthalmopathy. RNA transcripts gave rise to amplified TCR beta CDR3 regions. First-round RT-PCR with HTBI primers amplified the TCR CDR3 region. From the multiplex PCR reads, TCRdb called clonotypes with MiXCR, one entry per CDR3 protein. The sample lists about 340,000 distinct CDR3 sequences; 18% were seen once. Material for sequencing was blood. The receptor source for this set is a woman in her fifties or sixties with Graves' hyperthyroidism.

This clonotype came up a few times. The J gene is TRBJ2-7, the V gene TRBV6-2 or TRBV6-3; 9 bases fit TRBD1. The CDR3 loop spans 14 amino acids. The germline V gene encodes CDR1 MNHEY and CDR2 SVGEGT. V dropped 5 bases and J dropped 9; count of bases not matched to a gene: 11. CDR3 in DNA: TGTGCCAGCAGTAAACCGGGACAGGGCCCACGGCAGTACGTC. Protein product: CASSKPGQGPRQYV.

V and J are TRBV7-9 and TRBJ2-7; D gene unclear. Trimming stripped 1 base from V and 2 bases from J, with 3 bases between. This CDR3 has 12 residues. From germline, CDR1 is SEHNR and CDR2 FQNEAQ (reference sequence). The CDR3 loop reads CASSLETYEQYF. In DNA form, the CDR3 reads TGTGCCAGCAGCTTAGAGACCTACGAGCAGTACTTC. The full variable domain, in which reference TRBV7-9 and TRBJ2-7 provide the parts outside the CDR3, is DTGVSQNPRHKITKRGQNVTFRCDPISEHNRLYWYRQTLGQGPEFLTYFQNEAQLEKSRLLSDRFSAERPKGSFSTLEIQRTEQGDSAMYLCASSLETYEQYFGPGTRLTVT.

The table lists this clonotype with a few counts. The genes are TRBV20-1 and TRBJ1-2, with a weak D call TRBD1 (6 bases). The CDR3 length is 15 residues. V lost 0 bases, J lost 3 bases, and 14 bases lay in between. Germline V gene sequence: CDR1 DFQATT, CDR2 SNEGSKA (reference sequence). The CDR3 coding sequence is TGCAGTGCTAGAGATACCGAGGGGGGGTACTATGGCTACACCTTC. This encodes CSARDTEGGYYGYTF.

This chain connects TRBV5-1 to TRBJ1-6, with TRBD1 matching 10 bases. Germline assignment: CDR1 SGHRS and CDR2 YFSETQ. The CDR3 runs to 16 residues. J lost 7 bases, V lost 4 bases, and 8 bases had no gene match. CDR3 protein: CASSQTPGQGNSPLHF. The CDR3 DNA follows: TGCGCCAGCAGCCAAACCCCGGGACAGGGGAATTCACCCCTCCACTTT.

The gene calls are TRBV12-3 or TRBV12-4 and TRBJ2-1, with D possibly matching TRBD1 (6 bases). V was cut by 3 bases and J by 7 bases, with 13 bases left in between. The CDR3 sequence is 14 residues long. CDR3 protein: CASSFQGPRNEQFF. The CDR3 nucleotides read TGTGCCAGCAGTTTCCAGGGGCCTAGGAATGAGCAGTTCTTC.

This clonotype was counted many times. J is TRBJ2-3 and V is TRBV12-3 or TRBV12-4, with 7 bases fitting TRBD1. This CDR3 is 14 amino acids long. The ends lost 4 bases at V and 4 bases at J; junction bases unmatched: 5. CDR3 loop: CASSSNRGADTQYF. CDR3 sequence (DNA): TGTGCCAGCAGTTCGAACAGGGGCGCAGATACGCAGTATTTT.

In this sample, this clonotype turned up many times. The chain links TRBV28 to TRBJ2-7; D remains unclear. CDR1 is MDHEN, CDR2 SYDVKM, per germline. The V and J ends lost 5 bases and 5 bases respectively, with 19 bases between them. This CDR3 spans 15 amino acids. CDR3 amino acids: CASSTPDGAWNEQYF. As DNA, the CDR3 is TGTGCCAGCAGTACCCCGGACGGTGCTTGGAACGAGCAGTACTTC.

The table lists this clonotype with many counts. This chain joins TRBV30 and TRBJ1-4; 9 bases fit TRBD1. V gave up 0 bases and J gave up 7 bases; unmatched junction bases: 3. This CDR3 spans 14 amino acids. CDR1 and CDR2 (germline): GTSNPN, SVGIG (reference sequence). The CDR3 sequence: CAWSVQGATEKLFF. In DNA, the CDR3 is TGTGCCTGGAGTGTACAGGGGGCTACTGAAAAACTGTTTTTT.

This clonotype was counted ten times or more. The chain carries TRBV11-2 and TRBJ2-1; D is unresolved. Germline values: CDR1 SGHAT, CDR2 FQNNGV. CDR3 size: 12 residues. V was pared by 1 base and J by 7 bases, with 5 bases between. CDR3 sequence reads: CASSLVGNEQFF. The CDR3 DNA reads as TGTGCCAGCAGCTTAGTAGGGAATGAGCAGTTCTTC.

The J gene is TRBJ2-7, the V gene TRBV5-1; no firm D call. Germline-derived CDR1 and CDR2 are SGHRS and YFSETQ. CDR3 length: 11 amino acids. Trimming took off 8 bases at V and 3 bases at J, with 9 bases between the two ends. CDR3 sequence: CARDLRYEQYV. CDR3 sequence (DNA): TGCGCCAGGGACCTACGCTACGAGCAGTACGTC.

At least ten counts were recorded for this clonotype. The chain has TRBV20-1 and TRBJ2-5; TRBD2 matches at 8 bases. The V gene end was trimmed by 0 bases and the J gene end by 2 bases; junction bases not matched to a gene: 8. Germline-derived CDR1 and CDR2 are DFQATT and SNEGSKA (reference sequence). This CDR3 is 16 amino acids long. The chain's CDR3 is CSAREVLAGTQETQYF. For the CDR3, the DNA is TGCAGTGCTAGAGAAGTCCTAGCGGGTACGCAAGAGACCCAGTACTTC.

This chain joins TRBV11-2 and TRBJ1-3, with D unclear. Trimming removed 4 bases from V and 14 bases from J, with 15 bases in between. Germline assignment: CDR1 SGHAT and CDR2 FQNNGV. This CDR3 has 12 amino acids. Written as DNA, the CDR3 is TGTGCCAGCAGCTCCTACGTAGGAACCTTATATTTT. It translates to CASSSYVGTLYF.

This rearrangement joins TRBV4-1 to TRBJ2-1; 7 bases are shared with TRBD2. Unmatched junction bases numbered 8, after V lost 0 bases and J lost 3 bases. The CDR3 contains 17 residues. CDR1 and CDR2 (germline): MGHRA, YSYEKL. In DNA form, the CDR3 reads TGCGCCAGCAGCCAAGATCGTCGGGGGGATCTCTACAATGAGCAGTTCTTC. Amino acid sequence: CASSQDRRGDLYNEQFF.

The chain joins TRBV18 to TRBJ2-7, with 7 bases matching TRBD1. The CDR3 has 14 amino acids. From germline, CDR1 is KGHSH and CDR2 LQKENI. Trimming removed 3 bases from V and 1 base from J; junction bases left unmatched: 3. The CDR3 here is CASSPETGSYEQYF. CDR3 DNA: TGTGCCAGCTCACCGGAGACAGGGTCCTACGAGCAGTACTTC.

This clonotype was detected ten times or more. The V call is TRBV11-2, the J call TRBJ2-7; D gene unclear. The V end lost 0 bases, the J end lost 3 bases, and 6 bases lay between the germline ends. CDR3 size: 13 residues. The germline CDR1 and CDR2 sequences are SGHAT and FQNNGV. The CDR3 region has the DNA TGTGCCAGCAGCTTAGAGAGATTCTACGAGCAGTACGTC. Protein: CASSLERFYEQYV.

This clonotype was counted only a few times. The rearrangement joins TRBV6-1 to TRBJ2-6; 7 bases map to TRBD1. V lost 7 bases, J lost 0 bases, and 6 bases stayed unmatched. CDR1 MNHNS and CDR2 SASEGT come from the germline V gene. The CDR3 contains 16 residues. The CDR3 reads CASKRGTDSGANVLTF. CDR3 coding DNA: TGTGCCAGCAAGAGGGGGACAGACTCTGGGGCCAACGTCCTGACTTTC.

This clonotype was observed a handful of times. V gene TRBV30 combines with J gene TRBJ2-5, with TRBD1 as a possible D gene (6 bases). Trimming shortened V by 7 bases and J by 5 bases, and 11 bases separated the two germline ends. The CDR3 is made up of 11 amino acids. The germline V gene has CDR1 GTSNPN and CDR2 SVGIG (reference sequence). The CDR3, as DNA: TGTGCCTCAGGGGAAGGGGAGACCCAGTACTTC. Translated, it gives CASGEGETQYF.